The present T cell receptor (beta chain) was sequenced within a study of Graves' ophthalmopathy and Graves' hyperthyroidism. At the level of the study: Peripheral blood samples were taken at initial diagnosis, before any treatment.

The CDR3 covers 15 residues. Germline V gives CDR1 MNHEY, CDR2 SVGEGT. V shed 0 bases and J 7 bases; nucleotides not matched to a gene: 4. Amplification of the TCR beta CDR3 regions used RNA transcripts (as template). Scientists carried out first-round RT-PCR using HTBI primers and then a second-round multiplex PCR. TCRdb redid the calling of the multiplex PCR reads with MiXCR, one entry per CDR3 protein. The sample holds 200,000 to 250,000 distinct CDR3 sequences; 45% to 55% are singletons and the top ten take less than 50%. Findings and limits, study-wide: Blood samples also showed most expanded thyroid clonotypes exceeding 0.001 frequency.

Points on this clonotype: Its antigen is currently unknown.

The TCR sequence derives from an adult man with Graves' ophthalmopathy. This rearrangement joins TRBV6-2 or TRBV6-3 to TRBJ2-2; 8 nucleotides match TRBD1. The sequencing input was peripheral blood. CDR3 protein: CASSYSWTGNGELFF. For the CDR3, the DNA is TGTGCCAGCAGTTACTCCTGGACAGGGAACGGGGAGCTGTTTTTT.